This entry concerns a single T cell receptor (beta chain). Its antigen has not been determined. Base qualities are not recorded, but no much larger clone differs from it by a single base. Trimming takes 0 bases from V and 9 bases from J, and the germline ends sit 12 bases apart. The CDR3 sequence holds 14 residues, the cysteine and phenylalanine included. The retained sequence is limited to the CDR3, 42 bases, with the frame set at the first base. The germline V gene (reference sequence) sets CDR1 to LGHDT and CDR2 to YNNKEL. The data stem from a study of control samples from healthy donors and cancer patients (dated by TCRdb to about 2020). The library was generated by the immunoSEQ multiplex PCR assay. Held by TCRdb, this immuneACCESS table contains in-frame sequences only and omits some clones. Under half of the omission traces to an unresolved V gene where checked; the cause of the rest is unknown. For this sample there are 150,000 to 200,000 clones; around nine tenths appear just once. The top ten constitute roughly 0.7% of the sample.

Sequenced: blood. The sequence was obtained from a woman younger than 45 in good health. The chain links TRBV3-1 (or the pseudogene TRBV3-2) with TRBJ2-4, with the identity of the D gene unclear. The DNA sequence is TGTGCCAGCAGCCAAGAGGTGTATCCGGGCATTCAGTACTTC. The translation is CASSQEVYPGIQYF.